A single sample is the source of the 21 T cell receptor beta chains below, sequenced in a study of blood T cell repertoires in COVID-19. Method: immunoSEQ multiplex PCR; TCRdb's copy keeps in-frame clones and lacks some. The sample comprises some 150,000 clones, under 95% of which are singletons, and around 0.55% rests with the top ten. Specimen: peripheral blood. The receptor set was obtained from a man over 45 with acute or convalescent COVID-19.

The chain uses TRBV2 and TRBJ1-6; a possible D gene is TRBD1 (5 bases). CDR1 and CDR2 (germline): SNHLY, FYNNEI. V lost 6 bases and J 9 bases, leaving 24 bases between the germline ends. This CDR3 spans 17 amino acids. The CDR3 coding sequence is TGTGCCAGCAGCGAGAGGACGTCCCATAGGGGTATTTCACCCCTCCACTTT. Its protein product is CASSERTSHRGISPLHF. Full variable domain (outside the CDR3, taken from reference TRBV2 and TRBJ1-6): EPEVTQTPSHQVTQMGQEVILRCVPISNHLYFYWYRQILGQKVEFLVSFYNNEISEKSEIFDDQFSVERPDGSNFTLKIRSTKLEDSAMYFCASSERTSHRGISPLHFGNGTRLTVT.

The chain carries TRBV28 and TRBJ1-1, with D tentatively TRBD1 (5 bases). This CDR3 has 15 residues. Germline loops: CDR1 MDHEN, CDR2 SYDVKM. V lost 3 bases to trimming and J lost 4 bases, with 15 bases between them. CDR3 DNA sequence: TGTGCCAGCAGTTTGGACGGCGGGAGGGGCACTGAAGCTTTCTTT. This sequence encodes CASSLDGGRGTEAFF.

The rearrangement joins TRBV13 to TRBJ2-7; D is possibly TRBD2 (5 bases). V lost 7 bases, J lost 0 bases, and 16 bases lay in between. This CDR3 comprises 15 residues. Germline V gene lookup returns CDR1 PRHDT and CDR2 FYEKMQ (reference sequence). For the CDR3, the DNA is TGTGCCAGCACCCAGAAGACGGGGAGCTCCTACGAGCAGTACGTC. It is translated as CASTQKTGSSYEQYV.

The chain has TRBV7-9 and TRBJ2-3; TRBD2 matches 10 bases. Trimming removed 5 bases from V and 5 bases from J; junction bases left unmatched: 10. Germline V gene lookup returns CDR1 SEHNR and CDR2 FQNEAQ (reference sequence). CDR3 size: 16 residues. CDR3 protein: CASSVPSGGAEDTQYF. CDR3 sequence (DNA): TGTGCCAGCAGCGTCCCTAGCGGGGGAGCAGAAGATACGCAGTATTTT.

The chain carries TRBV3-1 (or the pseudogene TRBV3-2) and TRBJ2-7; D uncertain. V was pared by 1 base and J by 5 bases, with 9 bases between. This CDR3 comprises 13 residues. CDR1 and CDR2 from the germline V gene are LGHDT and YNNKEL (reference sequence). The CDR3 sequence: CASSQAGIDEQYV. As DNA, the CDR3 is TGTGCCAGCAGCCAAGCAGGTATCGACGAGCAGTACGTC.

The chain uses TRBV18 and TRBJ1-4, with TRBD1 matching over 7 bases. Trimming removed 5 bases from V and 3 bases from J; junction bases left unmatched: 6. CDR3 length: 15 amino acids. Germline CDR1 reads KGHSH; CDR2 reads LQKENI. As DNA, the CDR3 is TGTGCCAGCTCAGGCCAGGGGGGCCCTAATGAAAAACTGTTTTTT. It specifies CASSGQGGPNEKLFF. The whole variable domain, filled in from reference TRBV18 and TRBJ1-4, reads NAGVMQNPRHLVRRRGQEARLRCSPMKGHSHVYWYRQLPEEGLKFMVYLQKENIIDESGMPKERFSAEFPKEGPSILRIQQVVRGDSAAYFCASSGQGGPNEKLFFGSGTQLSVL.

This clone was counted once. The gene calls are TRBV28 and TRBJ2-2, with a possible D match to TRBD2 (7 bases). CDR1 and CDR2 from the germline V gene are MDHEN and SYDVKM. V shed 5 bases and J shed 6 bases, with 13 bases lying between them. The CDR3 consists of 14 residues. The CDR3 region is CASSRGGEAGELFF. As DNA, the CDR3 is TGTGCCAGCAGTCGCGGGGGCGAGGCCGGGGAGCTGTTTTTT.

J is TRBJ2-5 and V is TRBV30; tentatively, D is TRBD1 (5 bases). Looked up from germline, CDR1 is GTSNPN and CDR2 is SVGIG (reference sequence). The CDR3 length is 15 residues. The V gene lost 1 base and the J gene lost 1 base, with 13 bases spanning the gap. DNA for the CDR3: TGTGCCTGGAGTGACGTACAGGACCTCCAAGAGACCCAGTACTTC. Protein sequence: CAWSDVQDLQETQYF.

V gene TRBV9 combines with J gene TRBJ2-1; 9 bases align to TRBD1. The CDR3 sequence is 15 residues long. J was trimmed by 5 bases and V by 1 base; bases with no gene match: 4. Germline CDR1 is SGDLS and CDR2 is YYNGEE. CDR3 in DNA: TGTGCCAGCAGCGTACGGACAGGGGCGGACAATGAGCAGTTCTTC. Its protein is CASSVRTGADNEQFF.

This clone occurred a few times. The rearrangement joins TRBV7-8 to TRBJ2-7, with 8 bases matching TRBD1. The CDR3 contains 16 residues. Trimming removed 5 bases from V and 0 bases from J; junction bases left unmatched: 9. The germline V gene encodes CDR1 SGHVS and CDR2 FQNEAQ. The CDR3 DNA reads TGTGCCAGCAGCCCCCCAGGGGGCATGAGCTCCTACGAGCAGTACTTC. This codes for CASSPPGGMSSYEQYF. The whole variable domain, filled in from reference TRBV7-8 and TRBJ2-7, reads GAGVSQSPRYKVAKRGQDVALRCDPISGHVSLFWYQQALGQGPEFLTYFQNEAQLDKSGLPSDRFFAERPEGSVSTLKIQRTQQEDSAVYLCASSPPGGMSSYEQYFGPGTRLTVT.

The V call is TRBV2, the J call TRBJ2-7; D unclear. V gave up 2 bases and J gave up 2 bases, with 7 bases separating them. The CDR3 consists of 13 residues. The germline V gene has CDR1 SNHLY and CDR2 FYNNEI. The CDR3 region is CASSEWLTYEQYF. The CDR3 DNA sequence: TGTGCCAGCAGTGAATGGCTTACCTACGAGCAGTACTTC. Supplemented by reference TRBV2 and TRBJ2-7, the full variable domain reads EPEVTQTPSHQVTQMGQEVILRCVPISNHLYFYWYRQILGQKVEFLVSFYNNEISEKSEIFDDQFSVERPDGSNFTLKIRSTKLEDSAMYFCASSEWLTYEQYFGPGTRLTVT.

This sequence joins TRBV2 and TRBJ2-7; a possible D gene is TRBD2 (6 bases). This CDR3 has 15 amino acids. Germline V gene data show CDR1 as SNHLY and CDR2 as FYNNEI. V lost 7 bases and J 6 bases, leaving 22 bases between the germline ends. The CDR3 DNA reads as TGTGCCAGCACAGAGGATGGTAGCGGAGGACGCGAGCAGTACTTC. It encodes CASTEDGSGGREQYF.

This rearrangement joins TRBV18 to TRBJ2-5, with 7 bases matching TRBD1. Germline CDR1 and CDR2: KGHSH and LQKENI. V lost 4 bases and J lost 5; bases outside the gene matches: 4. CDR3 length: 13 residues. The CDR3 bases are TGTGCCAGCTCACGAGACAGGGCTGAGACCCAGTACTTC. Its translation: CASSRDRAETQYF.

The chain links TRBV7-9 to TRBJ2-2; D perhaps matches TRBD1 (5 bases). Per the germline V gene, CDR1 is SEHNR and CDR2 is FQNEAQ (reference sequence). Trimming stripped 4 bases from V and 4 bases from J, with 16 bases between. The length of the CDR3 is 16 residues. The CDR3 protein is CASSSSKGSGTGELFF. The CDR3 coding sequence is TGTGCCAGCAGCTCGTCGAAGGGGTCGGGCACCGGGGAGCTGTTTTTT.

This chain connects TRBV11-3 to TRBJ2-1, with D unresolved. Trimming pared 1 base from V and 9 bases from J, leaving 7 bases between. CDR1 SGHNT and CDR2 YENEEA come from the germline V gene. The CDR3 loop spans 12 amino acids. The CDR3 DNA is TGTGCCAGCAGCTTAGGCCCGGGTGAGCAGTTCTTC. Its protein product is CASSLGPGEQFF.

The CDR3 nucleotides read TGTGCCAGCAGCCACGCAGCGGGGGGCCTCACAGATACGCAGTATTTT. Its protein product is CASSHAAGGLTDTQYF. V and J are TRBV14 and TRBJ2-3, with 9 bases that match TRBD2. V gave up 3 bases and J gave up 2 bases; unmatched junction bases: 6. CDR1 and CDR2 (germline): SGHDN, FVKESK. The CDR3 spans 16 residues.

This chain connects TRBV5-1 to TRBJ1-5, with D possibly matching TRBD1 (6 bases). Trimming stripped 0 bases from V and 3 bases from J, with 10 bases between. Germline V gene sequence: CDR1 SGHRS, CDR2 YFSETQ. The CDR3 is 15 residues long. The CDR3 DNA sequence: TGCGCCAGCAGCTTGGCTGGACAGAACAATCAGCCCCAGCATTTT. Its translation is CASSLAGQNNQPQHF.

V gene TRBV15 combines with J gene TRBJ1-2; D is ambiguous. Germline V gives CDR1 LNHNV, CDR2 YYDKDF (reference sequence). The CDR3 is 16 amino acids. The ends were cut back, 1 base at V and 8 bases at J, with 20 bases in the middle. The CDR3 nucleotides are TGTGCCACCAGCAGAGTCCCCCGGGAAAATCCAAGGGGCTACACCTTC. Its protein product is CATSRVPRENPRGYTF.

This clone was seen just once. Other DNA sequences within the sample encode an identical CDR3. The chain employs TRBV5-6 and TRBJ1-4; tentatively, D is TRBD1 (5 bases). Germline CDR1 SGHDT, CDR2 YYEEEE. This CDR3 spans 13 amino acids. Trimming pared 4 bases from V and 5 bases from J, leaving 9 bases between. The CDR3 coding sequence is TGTGCCAGCAGCCTTGGGGGGAATGAAAAACTGTTTTTT. Amino acid sequence: CASSLGGNEKLFF. Looking up the rest from reference TRBV5-6 and TRBJ1-4 gives the full variable domain: DAGVTQSPTHLIKTRGQQVTLRCSPKSGHDTVSWYQQALGQGPQFIFQYYEEEERQRGNFPDRFSGHQFPNYSSELNVNALLLGDSALYLCASSLGGNEKLFFGSGTQLSVL.

The chain recombines TRBV7-3 with TRBJ2-1, with a possible D match to TRBD1 (6 bases). Germline CDR1 SGHTA, CDR2 FQGTGA. Trimming removed 2 bases at V and 2 bases at J, with 13 bases between. This CDR3 region has 16 residues. The CDR3 region has the DNA TGTGCCAGCAGCTTACTTCCTGGGGGCGCCTACAATGAGCAGTTCTTC. Translated, it gives CASSLLPGGAYNEQFF.

The chain links TRBV6-5 to TRBJ1-1, with TRBD1 identical over 7 bases. With 4 bases clipped from V and 4 bases from J, the junction kept 6 bases outside the gene matches. This CDR3 comprises 14 residues. Germline assignment: CDR1 MNHEY and CDR2 SVGAGI. In DNA form, the CDR3 reads TGTGCCAGCAGTTTAGGGGGCTCCCTCACTGAAGCTTTCTTT. Its translation: CASSLGGSLTEAFF.